This T cell receptor (beta chain) was captured in a study of CD8+ T cells in alopecia areata. General study findings and limits: With just one nonresponder, it is still uncertain whether baseline CD8+ expansion relates to response.

The CDR3 is 13 amino acids. With 3 bases removed from V and 4 bases from J, the gap between germline ends came to 9 bases. The germline gives CDR1 GTSNPN, CDR2 SVGIG (reference sequence). Regarding this clone: What it recognizes is unknown.

Treatment of the sample: oral pan-JAK inhibitor, 5-10 mg twice daily. Sorting of PBMCs yielded the CD4+ and CD8+ T cells. After isolation, RNA underwent reverse transcription to generate cDNA as the sequencing template. Measured with immunoSEQ multiplex PCR; TCRdb has only the in-frame clones, and not every one. This sample has some 130,000 clones; about half occur once, and the top ten carry around 0.44%. This clonotype was obtained from a human donor with alopecia areata. The sequences come from CD4+ T cells sorted from blood, collected at week 4, from a patient treated with tofacitinib. The genes are TRBV30 and TRBJ2-2; D is undetermined. CDR3 residues: CAWRGTFTGELFF. For the CDR3, the DNA is TGTGCCTGGAGGGGAACGTTCACCGGGGAGCTGTTTTTT. Using reference TRBV30 and TRBJ2-2 for the parts outside the CDR3, the full variable domain is SQTIHQWPATLVQPVGSPLSLECTVEGTSNPNLYWYRQAAGRGLQLLFYSVGIGQISSEVPQNLSASRPQDRQFILSSKKLLLSDSGFYLCAWRGTFTGELFFGEGSRLTVL.